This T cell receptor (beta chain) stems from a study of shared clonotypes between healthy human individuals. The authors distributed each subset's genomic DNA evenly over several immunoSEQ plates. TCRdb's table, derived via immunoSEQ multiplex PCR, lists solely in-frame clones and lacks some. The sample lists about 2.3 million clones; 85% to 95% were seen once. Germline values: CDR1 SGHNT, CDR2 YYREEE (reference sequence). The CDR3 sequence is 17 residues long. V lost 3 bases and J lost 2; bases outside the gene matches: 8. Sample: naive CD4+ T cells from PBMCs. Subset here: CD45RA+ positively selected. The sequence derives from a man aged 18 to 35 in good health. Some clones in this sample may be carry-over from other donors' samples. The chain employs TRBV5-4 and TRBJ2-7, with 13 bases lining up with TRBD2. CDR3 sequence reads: CASSWKGTSGTPYEQYF. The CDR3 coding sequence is TGTGCCAGCAGCTGGAAAGGGACTAGCGGGACTCCCTACGAGCAGTACTTC.